The 16 T cell receptor beta chains given below trace back to one sample, sequenced in a study of molecular identifiers for immune sequencing clone quantification. TCRdb independently ran MiXCR on the PCR reads; one entry per CDR3 protein. Here the sample spans around 480,000 distinct CDR3 sequences, over 20% being singletons. The sequenced sample was naive CD8+ T cells from blood, with Jurkat cell RNA spiked in. Regarding subset: FACS-sorted CD8+CD4-CCR7+CD45RA+ naive T cells. These receptors all stem from a human donor in good health. Some libraries in this study had Jurkat cell RNA spiked in.

This clonotype appeared many times. The J gene is TRBJ2-3, the V gene TRBV7-6; D uncertain. The length of the CDR3 is 18 residues. Trimming stripped 4 bases from V and 3 bases from J, with 23 bases between. Germline CDR1 SGHVS, CDR2 FNYEAQ. The CDR3 here is CASSSTFASQVETDTQYF. The CDR3 nucleotides read TGTGCCAGCAGCTCGACCTTTGCTTCCCAGGTTGAGACAGATACGCAGTATTTT.

This clonotype has a count of ten or more. V gene TRBV12-3 or TRBV12-4 combines with J gene TRBJ2-6, with D unclear. Trimming cost V 7 bases and J 6 bases, with 22 bases left between them. This CDR3 spans 17 amino acids. CDR3 in DNA: TGTGCCAGCACTCCCTTTTCTGGGCCCAGCGTGGCCAACGTCCTGACTTTC. Protein: CASTPFSGPSVANVLTF.

This clonotype was observed at least ten times. The V call is TRBV4-3, the J call TRBJ2-7, with TRBD2 matching 9 bases. The CDR3 totals 16 residues. The V segment lost 1 base and the J segment 0 bases; nucleotides outside the gene matches: 4. The germline gives CDR1 LGHNA, CDR2 YSLEER. The CDR3 is CASSQGAGGNSYEQYF. DNA of the CDR3: TGCGCCAGCAGCCAAGGCGCGGGAGGGAACTCCTACGAGCAGTACTTC.

This clonotype was observed many times. V usage is TRBV11-2 and J usage is TRBJ2-7; perhaps D is TRBD1 or TRBD2 (6 bases each). This CDR3 comprises 11 residues. The germline CDR1 and CDR2 sequences are SGHAT and FQNNGV. V shed 4 bases and J shed 9 bases, with 10 bases lying between them. The CDR3 coding sequence is TGTGCCAGCAGCTCACAGGGAGGGCAGTACTTC. Its translation is CASSSQGGQYF.

About this clonotype: A clone one base away is much larger, so this may be a read error. The chain employs TRBV4-2 and TRBJ1-1; 8 positions agree with TRBD1. CDR1 and CDR2 (germline): LGHNA, YNFKEQ. The J segment lost 4 bases and the V segment lost 3 bases, leaving 4 bases of the junction unmatched. The CDR3 loop spans 14 amino acids. The CDR3 spells CASSHMTGATEAFF. CDR3 coding DNA: TGTGCCAGCAGCCACATGACAGGGGCCACTGAAGCTTTCTTT.

There are a few counts of this clonotype. The J gene is TRBJ2-2, the V gene TRBV4-3; 8 nucleotides align to TRBD1. CDR1 is LGHNA, CDR2 YSLEER, per germline. The trim removed 2 bases at V and 4 bases at J, leaving 3 bases unmatched. CDR3 length: 15 residues. This CDR3 is CASSQYRGSTGELFF. CDR3 bases: TGCGCCAGCAGCCAATACAGGGGGTCCACCGGGGAGCTGTTTTTT.

This sequence joins TRBV27 and TRBJ2-7, with TRBD2 identical over 8 bases. Germline values: CDR1 MNHEY, CDR2 SMNVEV (reference sequence). The J segment lost 2 bases and the V segment lost 3 bases, leaving 9 bases of the junction unmatched. The CDR3 length is 16 residues. The CDR3 reads CASSLYPSGSPYEQYF. The CDR3 DNA sequence: TGTGCCAGCAGTTTGTATCCTAGCGGGTCCCCCTACGAGCAGTACTTC.

The J gene is TRBJ1-5, the V gene TRBV11-2, with D possibly matching TRBD1 (6 bases). Germline values: CDR1 SGHAT, CDR2 FQNNGV. V dropped 5 bases and J dropped 6 bases, with 11 bases sitting between them. The CDR3 totals 13 residues. The CDR3 sequence is CASSRDNTQPQHF. CDR3 bases: TGTGCCAGCAGCCGGGACAATACTCAGCCCCAGCATTTT.

There are a few counts of this clonotype. The J gene is TRBJ2-3, the V gene TRBV29-1, with 11 bases identical to TRBD2. The CDR3 has 19 amino acids. V gave up 4 bases and J gave up 2 bases; unmatched junction bases: 17. Germline CDR1 reads SQVTM; CDR2 reads ANQGSEA. The CDR3 loop is CSVVVVGSGGVIPTDTQYF. The DNA for the CDR3 is TGCAGCGTTGTAGTCGTGGGTAGCGGGGGGGTAATACCCACAGATACGCAGTATTTT.

This clonotype was recorded a few times. The CDR3 region has the DNA TGTGCCAGCAGCCAAGAGGGACAGGGCCTCGAGACCCAGTACTTC. Translated: CASSQEGQGLETQYF. The rearrangement links TRBV3-1 to TRBJ2-5; 9 nucleotides match TRBD1. Germline assignment: CDR1 LGHDT and CDR2 YNNKEL (reference sequence). This CDR3 has 15 residues. J lost 5 bases, V lost 0 bases, and 4 bases had no gene match.

The V call is TRBV12-3 or TRBV12-4, the J call TRBJ2-5; D possibly corresponds to TRBD2 (6 bases). The CDR3 runs to 13 residues. V lost 5 bases and J lost 10, with 17 bases in between. CDR3 sequence reads: CASSPTTSSNQYF. The DNA for the CDR3 is TGTGCCAGCAGTCCGACGACTAGTAGCAACCAGTACTTC.

V gene TRBV6-5 combines with J gene TRBJ1-1, with D uncertain. The V and J ends lost 6 bases and 7 bases respectively, with 15 bases between them. CDR1 is MNHEY and CDR2 is SVGAGI in the germline V gene. The CDR3 covers 13 residues. CDR3 coding DNA: TGTGCCAGCAGCTTTTCACCGGGCGTTGAAGCTTTCTTT. The encoded protein is CASSFSPGVEAFF.

This clonotype was observed at least ten times. This chain uses TRBV11-1 with TRBJ1-1, with D maybe TRBD1 (5 bases). The CDR3 spans 13 residues. In germline, CDR1 is SGHAT, CDR2 FQDESV (reference sequence). Trimming shortened V by 3 bases and J by 8 bases, and 13 bases separated the two germline ends. The CDR3 sequence: CASSFPGGEEAFF. CDR3 DNA sequence: TGTGCCAGCAGCTTCCCCGGGGGTGAGGAAGCTTTCTTT.

The rearrangement joins TRBV27 to TRBJ2-7; D is uncertain. Germline CDR1 and CDR2: MNHEY and SMNVEV (reference sequence). Between the trimmed V and J ends, which lost 0 bases and 3 bases, there was a span of 6 bases. This CDR3 has 13 residues. The CDR3 spells CASSLSVYYEQYF. CDR3 DNA: TGTGCCAGCAGTTTATCAGTGTACTACGAGCAGTACTTC.

This clonotype was seen at least ten times. CDR3: CASSLSSGASYNEQFF. In nucleotides, the CDR3 is TGTGCCAGCAGTTTAAGTAGCGGGGCCTCCTACAATGAGCAGTTCTTC. V is TRBV27 and J is TRBJ2-1, with 8 bases aligning to TRBD2. The CDR3 runs 16 residues. Trimming at V came to 2 bases and at J to 0 bases, leaving 3 bases not matched to a gene. Germline loops: CDR1 MNHEY, CDR2 SMNVEV (reference sequence).

A few counts support this clonotype. This chain uses TRBV5-6 with TRBJ2-3; the match to TRBD2 covers 9 bases. CDR1 is SGHDT and CDR2 is YYEEEE in the germline V gene. The CDR3 contains 18 residues. The junction had 10 bases not matched to a gene; V was cut back by 0 bases and J by 2 bases. The CDR3 bases are TGTGCCAGCAGCTTGGCCGCGGGAGGGCCCTGGGACACAGATACGCAGTATTTT. Protein: CASSLAAGGPWDTDTQYF. Supplemented by reference TRBV5-6 and TRBJ2-3, the full variable domain reads DAGVTQSPTHLIKTRGQQVTLRCSPKSGHDTVSWYQQALGQGPQFIFQYYEEEERQRGNFPDRFSGHQFPNYSSELNVNALLLGDSALYLCASSLAAGGPWDTDTQYFGPGTRLTVL.